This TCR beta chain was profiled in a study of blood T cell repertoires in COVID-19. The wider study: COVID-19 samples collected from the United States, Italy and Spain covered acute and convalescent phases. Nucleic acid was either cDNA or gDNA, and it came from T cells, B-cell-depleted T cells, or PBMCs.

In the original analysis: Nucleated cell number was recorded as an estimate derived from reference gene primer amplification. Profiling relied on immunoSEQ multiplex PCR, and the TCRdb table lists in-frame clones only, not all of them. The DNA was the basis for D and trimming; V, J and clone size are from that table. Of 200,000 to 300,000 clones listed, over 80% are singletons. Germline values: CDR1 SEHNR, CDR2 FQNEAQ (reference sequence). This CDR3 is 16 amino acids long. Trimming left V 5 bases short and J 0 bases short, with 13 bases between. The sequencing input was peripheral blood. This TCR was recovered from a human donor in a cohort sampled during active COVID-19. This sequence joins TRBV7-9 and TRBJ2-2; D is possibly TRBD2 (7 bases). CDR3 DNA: TGTGCCAGCAGCGGGAGGGGGACATCGAACACCGGGGAGCTGTTTTTT. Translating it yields CASSGRGTSNTGELFF. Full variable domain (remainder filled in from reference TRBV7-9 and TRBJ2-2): DTGVSQNPRHKITKRGQNVTFRCDPISEHNRLYWYRQTLGQGPEFLTYFQNEAQLEKSRLLSDRFSAERPKGSFSTLEIQRTEQGDSAMYLCASSGRGTSNTGELFFGEGSRLTVL.